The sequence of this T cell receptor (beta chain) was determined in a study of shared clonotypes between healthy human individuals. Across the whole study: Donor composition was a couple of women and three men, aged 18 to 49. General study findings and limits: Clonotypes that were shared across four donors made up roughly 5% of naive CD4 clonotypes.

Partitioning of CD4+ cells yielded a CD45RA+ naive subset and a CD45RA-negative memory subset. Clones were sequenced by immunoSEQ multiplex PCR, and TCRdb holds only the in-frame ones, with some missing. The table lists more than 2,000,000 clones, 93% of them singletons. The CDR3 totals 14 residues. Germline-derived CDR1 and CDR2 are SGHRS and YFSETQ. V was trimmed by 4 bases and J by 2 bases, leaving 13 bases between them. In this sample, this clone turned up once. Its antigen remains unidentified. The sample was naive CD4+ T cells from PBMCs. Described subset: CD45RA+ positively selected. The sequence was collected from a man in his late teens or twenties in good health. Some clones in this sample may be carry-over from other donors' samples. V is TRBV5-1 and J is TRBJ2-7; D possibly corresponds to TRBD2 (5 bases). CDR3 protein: CASSSFDGTYEQYF. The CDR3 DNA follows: TGCGCCAGCAGCAGTTTTGACGGGACCTACGAGCAGTACTTC.